Below, 9 T cell receptor beta chains from the same sample are listed, as sequenced in a study of cytomegalovirus exposure and HLA in healthy donors. With 60 Vbeta and 13 Jbeta primers, the PCR was carried out. The repertoire was sequenced with immunoSEQ multiplex PCR; TCRdb's copy has only in-frame clones and lacks some. The profile shows hundreds of thousands of clones, 60% to 80% of them singletons. The sample consisted of PBMCs. All receptors come from a woman in her 30s in good health and CMV-seronegative.

V is TRBV5-6 and J is TRBJ2-1, with TRBD1 matching 9 bases. CDR1 and CDR2 from the germline V gene are SGHDT and YYEEEE. This CDR3 is built from 14 residues. J gave up 5 bases and V 5 bases, and 5 bases lay outside the gene matches. The CDR3 is CASSWDRDHNEQFF. CDR3 sequence (DNA): TGTGCCAGCAGTTGGGACAGGGACCACAATGAGCAGTTCTTC.

The chain recombines TRBV6-1 with TRBJ1-5; the D gene is possibly TRBD1 (5 bases). This CDR3 is built from 14 residues. Germline assignment: CDR1 MNHNS and CDR2 SASEGT. The V gene lost 6 bases and the J gene lost 4 bases, with 13 bases spanning the gap. The CDR3 is CASSEGRWNQPQHF. The CDR3 DNA reads TGTGCCAGCAGCGAGGGGAGGTGGAATCAGCCCCAGCATTTT.

The table lists this clone with a count of one. One end of the junction is discordant with germline, which a read error may explain. V and J are TRBV7-8 and TRBJ2-3; D is perhaps TRBD1 (7 bases). The germline V gene encodes CDR1 SGHVS and CDR2 FQNEAQ. The CDR3 is 17 amino acids. For the CDR3, the DNA is TGTGACAGCAGCCCCCCTAGTTTCAGGGGGGTCACAGATACGCAGTATTTT. Amino acid sequence: CDSSPPSFRGVTDTQYF.

Worth noting for this clone: Germline is not matched at one junction end, which may reflect a read error. J is TRBJ1-2 and V is TRBV7-9; 12 nucleotides align to TRBD1. Germline lookup yields CDR1 SEHNR and CDR2 FQNEAQ (reference sequence). CDR3 size: 16 residues. The CDR3, as DNA: TGTTCCAGCAGCTCCGGGGGACAGGGGGCCGCTAATGGCTACACCTTC. Translating it yields CSSSSGGQGAANGYTF.

J is TRBJ2-3 and V is TRBV27; no firm D call. From germline, CDR1 is MNHEY and CDR2 SMNVEV (reference sequence). This CDR3 region has 11 residues. V was trimmed by 3 bases and J by 6 bases, leaving 4 bases between them. CDR3 amino acids: CASSFMDTQYF. CDR3 in DNA: TGTGCCAGCAGTTTTATGGATACGCAGTATTTT.

The chain uses TRBV30 and TRBJ1-1, with TRBD1 identical over 8 bases. This CDR3 contains 15 residues. Germline-derived CDR1 and CDR2 are GTSNPN and SVGIG (reference sequence). V shed 5 bases, J shed 5 bases, and the junction held 13 bases outside the gene matches. CDR3: CAWRTRQGRKTEAFF. In DNA, the CDR3 is TGTGCCTGGCGGACCAGACAGGGGCGGAAAACTGAAGCTTTCTTT.

The J gene is TRBJ1-1, the V gene TRBV19, with D hard to call. Germline values: CDR1 LNHDA, CDR2 SQIVND (reference sequence). V lost 3 bases to trimming and J lost 5 bases, with 10 bases between them. The CDR3 covers 13 residues. The CDR3: CASSISIWTEAFF. The CDR3 region has the DNA TGTGCCAGTAGTATTAGTATATGGACTGAAGCTTTCTTT.

V and J are TRBV19 and TRBJ2-7, with 9 bases matching TRBD1. Trimming removed 7 bases from V and 3 bases from J; junction bases left unmatched: 4. Germline lookup yields CDR1 LNHDA and CDR2 SQIVND (reference sequence). CDR3 length: 13 residues. This CDR3 is CASTPDRGYEQYF. As DNA, the CDR3 is TGTGCCAGTACCCCGGACAGGGGCTACGAGCAGTACTTC.

Only a few counts were recorded for this clone. CDR3 loop: CASSQGVGRGTEAFF. The CDR3, as DNA: TGTGCCAGCAGCCAAGGAGTGGGTCGGGGGACTGAAGCTTTCTTT. The gene calls are TRBV14 and TRBJ1-1; D is perhaps TRBD1 (5 bases). The CDR3 spans 15 residues. Trimming took off 1 base at V and 5 bases at J, with 14 bases between the two ends. CDR1 and CDR2 (germline): SGHDN, FVKESK. The full variable domain, rest sourced from reference TRBV14 and TRBJ1-1, is EAGVTQFPSHSVIEKGQTVTLRCDPISGHDNLYWYRRVMGKEIKFLLHFVKESKQDESGMPNNRFLAERTGGTYSTLKVQPAELEDSGVYFCASSQGVGRGTEAFFGQGTRLTVV.